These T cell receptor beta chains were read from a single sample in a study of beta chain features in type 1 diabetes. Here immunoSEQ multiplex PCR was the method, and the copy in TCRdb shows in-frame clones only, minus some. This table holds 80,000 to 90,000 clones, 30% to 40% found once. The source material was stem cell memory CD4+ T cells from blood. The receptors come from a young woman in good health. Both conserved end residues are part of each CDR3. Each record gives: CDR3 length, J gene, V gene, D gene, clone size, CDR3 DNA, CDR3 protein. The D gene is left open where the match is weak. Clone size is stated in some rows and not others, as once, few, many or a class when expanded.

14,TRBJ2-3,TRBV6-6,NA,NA,TGTGCCAGCAGTTACAAGCGGAACACAGATACGCAGTATTTT,CASSYKRNTDTQYF
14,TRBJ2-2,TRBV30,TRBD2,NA,TGTGCCTGGAGTGATATCGGGAGGGTGGGGGAGCTGTTTTTT,CAWSDIGRVGELFF
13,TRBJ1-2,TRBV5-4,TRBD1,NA,TGTGCCAGCAGCTTGGGACAGGGAAACGGCTACACCTTC,CASSLGQGNGYTF
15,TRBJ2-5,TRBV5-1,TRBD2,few,TGCGCCAGCAGCTTGGATTGGACTAGCGAAGAGACCCAGTACTTC,CASSLDWTSEETQYF
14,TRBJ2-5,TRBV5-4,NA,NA,TGTGCCAGCAGCTTGGCCCGAGCGGGCGAGACCCAGTACTTC,CASSLARAGETQYF
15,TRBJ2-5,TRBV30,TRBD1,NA,TGTGCCTGGAGTTCCGACAGGGATTTCGGAGAGACCCAGTACTTC,CAWSSDRDFGETQYF
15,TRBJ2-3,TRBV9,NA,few,TGTGCCAGCAGCAACCGGGACTTTGGCACAGATACGCAGTATTTT,CASSNRDFGTDTQYF
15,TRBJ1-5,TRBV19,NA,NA,TGTGCCAGTAGTATATGGAGACAGATCAATCAGCCCCAGCATTTT,CASSIWRQINQPQHF
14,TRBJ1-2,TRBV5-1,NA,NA,TGCGCCAGCAGCTTGGGTACAGGGCCTTACGGCTACACCTTC,CASSLGTGPYGYTF
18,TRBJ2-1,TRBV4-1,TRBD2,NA,TGCGCCAGCAGCCAAGATGGGGCGGGGACTAGCGGGAGGGATGAGCAGTTCTTC,CASSQDGAGTSGRDEQFF
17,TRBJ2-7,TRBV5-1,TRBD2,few,TGCGCCAGCAGCTCTAGACTAGCGGGGTACGAATCCTACGAGCAGTACTTC,CASSSRLAGYESYEQYF
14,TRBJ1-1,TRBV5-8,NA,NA,TGTGCCAGCAGCTTGGGGGACGGGGAGGAAGAAGCTTTCTTT,CASSLGDGEEEAFF
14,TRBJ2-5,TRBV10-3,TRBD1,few,TGTGCCATCAGTGATGGACAGGGGGCTGAGACCCAGTACTTC,CAISDGQGAETQYF
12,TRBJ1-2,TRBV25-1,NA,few,TGTGCCAGCAGCGGAGTAACCTATGGCTACACCTTC,CASSGVTYGYTF
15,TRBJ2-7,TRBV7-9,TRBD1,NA,TGTGCCAGCAGCGTCTCCGGGACAGGTCTCAACGAGCAGTACTTC,CASSVSGTGLNEQYF
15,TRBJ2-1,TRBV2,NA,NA,TGTGCCAGCCGGCTAGGGGCGGGGCACGGGAATGAGCAGTTCTTC,CASRLGAGHGNEQFF
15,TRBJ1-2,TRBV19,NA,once,TGTGCCAGTAGTATCCCCCGACAGATCCTTTATGGCTACACCTTC,CASSIPRQILYGYTF
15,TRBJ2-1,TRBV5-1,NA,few,TGCGCCAGCAGCTTGGGTCAGGGGCGTAGGAATGAGCAGTTCTTC,CASSLGQGRRNEQFF
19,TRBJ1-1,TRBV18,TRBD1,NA,TGTGCCAGCTCACCACGGCAAGTCAGGGGGATAACCATGAACACTGAAGCTTTCTTT,CASSPRQVRGITMNTEAFF
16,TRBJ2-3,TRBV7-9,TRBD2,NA,TGTGCCAGCAGCTTAGTGCGGGGGAGCCTCACAGATACGCAGTATTTT,CASSLVRGSLTDTQYF
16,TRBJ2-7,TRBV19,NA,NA,TGTGCCAGTAGTATAAGCTGGAGTCAAGGCTCCTACGAGCAGTACTTC,CASSISWSQGSYEQYF
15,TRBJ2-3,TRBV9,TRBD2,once,TGTGCCAGCAGCGAGGTAGCGGGGGGGCCAGATACGCAGTATTTT,CASSEVAGGPDTQYF
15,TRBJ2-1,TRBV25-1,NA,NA,TGTGCCAGCAGTGAACCCGGGAGCTCCTACAATGAGCAGTTCTTC,CASSEPGSSYNEQFF
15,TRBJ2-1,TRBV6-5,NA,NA,TGTGCCAGCAAACGATGGTCAGGGGAGGGAAATGAGCAGTTCTTC,CASKRWSGEGNEQFF
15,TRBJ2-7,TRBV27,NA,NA,TGTGCCAGCAGTTTAAGCCGGGGGAGTGCCTACGAGCAGTACTTC,CASSLSRGSAYEQYF
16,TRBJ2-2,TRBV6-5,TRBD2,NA,TGTGCCAGCAGTTCCGGACTAGCGGGGAACACCGGGGAGCTGTTTTTT,CASSSGLAGNTGELFF
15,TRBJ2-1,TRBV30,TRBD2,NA,TGTGCCTGGAGTGTACGTCTAGCGGGAGTGAATGAGCAGTTCTTC,CAWSVRLAGVNEQFF
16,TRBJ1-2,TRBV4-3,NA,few,TGCGCCAGCAGCCAAGATAATGGGGGCTTTAACTATGGCTACACCTTC,CASSQDNGGFNYGYTF
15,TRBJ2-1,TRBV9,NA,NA,TGTGCCAGCAGCGTAGTGGCGGGGGCCCTCAATGAGCAGTTCTTC,CASSVVAGALNEQFF
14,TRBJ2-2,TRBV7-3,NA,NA,TGTGCCACTAGGCCTGGCGAAGGAACCGGGGAGCTGTTTTTT,CATRPGEGTGELFF
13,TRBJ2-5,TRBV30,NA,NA,TGTGCCTGGAATCCGCGAGGGTACGAGACCCAGTACTTC,CAWNPRGYETQYF
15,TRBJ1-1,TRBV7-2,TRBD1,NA,TGTGCCAGCAGCCCAAGGACAGGGGAGGTTTTTGAAGCTTTCTTT,CASSPRTGEVFEAFF
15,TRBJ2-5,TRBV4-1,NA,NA,TGCGCCAGCAGCCAAGGGAACGGGAACCAAGAGACCCAGTACTTC,CASSQGNGNQETQYF
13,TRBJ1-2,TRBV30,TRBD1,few,TGTGCCTGGAGGCTCAGGGGGCTTAATGGCTACACCTTC,CAWRLRGLNGYTF
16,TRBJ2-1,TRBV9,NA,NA,TGTGCCAGCAGCGTAACATGGCAAAGCTCCTACAATGAGCAGTTCTTC,CASSVTWQSSYNEQFF
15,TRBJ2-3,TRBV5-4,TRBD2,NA,TGTGCCAGCAGCTTGGGGACTAGCGGCACAGATACGCAGTATTTT,CASSLGTSGTDTQYF
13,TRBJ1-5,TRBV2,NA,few,TGTGCCAGCTTCGGACAGCCAGGTCAGCCCCAGCATTTT,CASFGQPGQPQHF
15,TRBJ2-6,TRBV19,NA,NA,TGTGCCAGTAGTCGGGAGTCCTCTGGGGCCAACGTCCTGACTTTC,CASSRESSGANVLTF
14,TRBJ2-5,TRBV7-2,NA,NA,TGTGCCAGCAGCCCCCCCGGGAGCCAAGAGACCCAGTACTTC,CASSPPGSQETQYF
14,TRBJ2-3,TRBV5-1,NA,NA,TGCGCCAGCAGCGTGGACAGAAACACAGATACGCAGTATTTT,CASSVDRNTDTQYF
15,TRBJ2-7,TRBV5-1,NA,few,TGCGCCAGCAGTACAAACCAGGGCCGGTGGAACGAGCAGTACTTC,CASSTNQGRWNEQYF
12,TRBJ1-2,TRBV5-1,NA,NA,TGCGCCAGCAGCTTGCCGCAGGAAGGCTACACCTTC,CASSLPQEGYTF
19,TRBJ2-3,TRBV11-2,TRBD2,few,TGTGCCAGCAGCTTATTTGCCCCTACTAGCGGGGGGGGCACAGATACGCAGTATTTT,CASSLFAPTSGGGTDTQYF
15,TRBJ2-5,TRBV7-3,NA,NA,TGTGCCAGCAGCGCCCAAAGGGGGGGCCCAGGGACCCAGTACTTC,CASSAQRGGPGTQYF
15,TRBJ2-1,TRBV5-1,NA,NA,TGCGCCAGCAGCTGGGGGGCGGGGGACTACAATGAGCAGTTCTTC,CASSWGAGDYNEQFF
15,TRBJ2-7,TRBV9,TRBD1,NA,TGTGCCAGCAGCAGAGGGACAGGGGAATCCTACGAGCAGTACTTC,CASSRGTGESYEQYF
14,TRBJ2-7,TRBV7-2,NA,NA,TGTGCCAGCAGCCCCGGGCGGGGGCCGGGAGAGCAGTACTTC,CASSPGRGPGEQYF
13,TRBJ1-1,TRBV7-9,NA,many,TGTGCCAGCAGCTTATCAGTGAACACTGAAGCTTTCTTT,CASSLSVNTEAFF